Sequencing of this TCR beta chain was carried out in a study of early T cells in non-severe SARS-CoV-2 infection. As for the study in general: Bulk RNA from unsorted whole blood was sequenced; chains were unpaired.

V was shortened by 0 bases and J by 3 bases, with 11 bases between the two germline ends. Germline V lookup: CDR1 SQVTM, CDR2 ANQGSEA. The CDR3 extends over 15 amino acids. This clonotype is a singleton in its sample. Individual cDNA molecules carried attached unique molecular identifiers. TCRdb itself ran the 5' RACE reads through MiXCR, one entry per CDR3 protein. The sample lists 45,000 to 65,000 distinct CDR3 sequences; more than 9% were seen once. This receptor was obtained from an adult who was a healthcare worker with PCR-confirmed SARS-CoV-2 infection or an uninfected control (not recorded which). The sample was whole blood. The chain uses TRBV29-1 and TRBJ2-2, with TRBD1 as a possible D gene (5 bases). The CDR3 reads CSVEDRASDTGELFF. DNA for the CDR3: TGCAGCGTTGAAGACAGGGCAAGCGACACCGGGGAGCTGTTTTTT.